The clone carrying this T cell receptor (beta chain) was detected many times. Cells stained for CD3, CD4, CD8, CD45RA and CD27 were sorted into four subsets. The data were taken from a study of naive and memory T cell subsets. Trimming took 1 base from V and 0 from J; bases not matched to a gene: 9. Germline loops: CDR1 DFQATT, CDR2 SNEGSKA (reference sequence). The CDR3 spans 16 residues. The beta constant-region primer was an equimolar mix of two oligonucleotides covering TRBC1 and TRBC2. Four rounds of PCR amplified the ligated cDNA using nested alpha and beta constant-region primers plus SP2. TCRdb re-analysed the UMI-ligation and nested PCR reads in MiXCR, keeping a single row per CDR3 protein. The profile shows 10,000 or so distinct CDR3 sequences, 4.5% to 7% of them singletons.

Material: CD4+ TEMRA cells from blood. The subset was: effector memory re-expressing CD45RA, CD45RA+ CD27-. This chain uses TRBV20-1 with TRBJ2-7, with 7 nucleotides matching TRBD1. The source is a human donor in good health. CDR3: CSARVFTGASSYEQYF. CDR3 sequence (DNA): TGCAGTGCTAGAGTGTTCACAGGGGCGAGCTCCTACGAGCAGTACTTC.